This TCR beta chain was recorded in a study of tumor-infiltrating lymphocytes in localized non-small cell lung cancer. For the study at large: Patients included smokers and never-smokers with various histologies, some sampled after neoadjuvant chemotherapy. Study-level results: Different pieces of the same tissue went to different assays, confounding technical variation with intratumor heterogeneity. Recurrence-free survival showed no association with tumor T-cell fraction.

Only in-frame clones appear in the TCRdb table, and some are missing; sequencing was by immunoSEQ multiplex PCR. The table includes about 23,000 clones, 73% detected once. This clone was detected a few times. What it binds is unknown. CDR1 is MNHEY, CDR2 SVGAGI, per germline. The ends lost 2 bases at V and 4 bases at J; junction bases unmatched: 7. The CDR3 covers 15 residues. The V and J genes are TRBV6-5 and TRBJ1-2; 7 bases are shared with TRBD1. Sequences were obtained from lung tumor tissue. The source is a human donor with non-small cell lung cancer. This CDR3 is CASSYGTGEIYGYTF. The CDR3, as DNA: TGTGCCAGCAGTTACGGAACAGGGGAAATCTATGGCTACACCTTC.